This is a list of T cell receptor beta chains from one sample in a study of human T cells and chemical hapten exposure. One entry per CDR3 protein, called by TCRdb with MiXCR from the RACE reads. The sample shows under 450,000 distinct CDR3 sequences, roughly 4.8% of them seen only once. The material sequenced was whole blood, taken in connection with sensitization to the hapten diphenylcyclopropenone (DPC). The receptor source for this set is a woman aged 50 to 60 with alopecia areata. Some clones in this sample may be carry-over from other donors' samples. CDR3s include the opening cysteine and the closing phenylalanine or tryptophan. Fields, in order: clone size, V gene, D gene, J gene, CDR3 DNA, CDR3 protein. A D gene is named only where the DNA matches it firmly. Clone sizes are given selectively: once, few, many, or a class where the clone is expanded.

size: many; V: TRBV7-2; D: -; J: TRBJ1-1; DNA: TGTGCCAGCAGCTTAATCCCCAGTGGTGAAGCTTTCTTT; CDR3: CASSLIPSGEAFF
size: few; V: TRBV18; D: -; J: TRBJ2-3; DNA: TGTGCCAGCTCACCACGCAGGGGCGGCACAGATACGCAGTATTTT; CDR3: CASSPRRGGTDTQYF
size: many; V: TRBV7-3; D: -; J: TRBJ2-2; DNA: TGTGCCAGCAGCTTATTACAGAACACCGGGGAGCTGTTTTTT; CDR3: CASSLLQNTGELFF
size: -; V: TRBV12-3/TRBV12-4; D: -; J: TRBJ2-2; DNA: TGTGCCAGCAGTGCACCGGGGCGAACCGGGGAGCTGTTTTTT; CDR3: CASSAPGRTGELFF
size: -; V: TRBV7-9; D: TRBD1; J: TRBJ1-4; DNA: TGTGCCAGCAGCTCCGACAGGGAGAACGCTGTGGGTGAAAAACTGTTTTTT; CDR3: CASSSDRENAVGEKLFF
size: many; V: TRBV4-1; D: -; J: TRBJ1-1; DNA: TGCGCCAGCAGCCATCAAACAGAGAACACTGAAGCTTTCTTT; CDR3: CASSHQTENTEAFF
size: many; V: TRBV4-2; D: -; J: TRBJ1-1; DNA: TGTGCCAGCAGCCAAACAGCCGTGGGAACTGAAGCTTTCTTT; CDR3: CASSQTAVGTEAFF
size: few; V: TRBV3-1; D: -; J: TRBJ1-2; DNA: TGTGCCAGCAGCCGGGACCGATTCTATGGCTACACCTTC; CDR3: CASSRDRFYGYTF
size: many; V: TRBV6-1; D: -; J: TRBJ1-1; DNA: TGTGCCAGCAGCCTACAGAGACCGGGACGGGGAATGAACACTGAAGCTTTCTTT; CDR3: CASSLQRPGRGMNTEAFF
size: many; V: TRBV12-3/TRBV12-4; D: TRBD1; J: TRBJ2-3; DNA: TGTGCCAGCAGTCCCCGACAGGGGGGCAAAGATACGCAGTATTTT; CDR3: CASSPRQGGKDTQYF
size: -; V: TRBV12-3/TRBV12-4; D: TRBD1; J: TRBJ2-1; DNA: TGTGCCAGCAGCTTCCAACAGGGGTATGAGCAGTTCTTC; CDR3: CASSFQQGYEQFF
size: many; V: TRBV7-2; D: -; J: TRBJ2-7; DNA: TGTGCCAGCAGCTTAGCCGTGGATGGGACGAAGGGTTCCTACGAGCAGTACTTC; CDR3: CASSLAVDGTKGSYEQYF
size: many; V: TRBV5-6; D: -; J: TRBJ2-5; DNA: TGTGCCAGCAGCCCTGAAGCATTAGAGACCCAGTACTTC; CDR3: CASSPEALETQYF
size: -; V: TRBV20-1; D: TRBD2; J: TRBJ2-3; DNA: TGCAGTGCTAGAGTAACTAGCGGAGATACGCAGTATTTT; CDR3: CSARVTSGDTQYF
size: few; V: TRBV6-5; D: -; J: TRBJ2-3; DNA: TGTGCCAGCAGAACAGGATTGGATACGCAGTATTTT; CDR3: CASRTGLDTQYF
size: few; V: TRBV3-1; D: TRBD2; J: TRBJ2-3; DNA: TGTGCCAGCAGCCAAAGGTTTGTCACTAGCGGCGAACCGTTTCCAGATACGCAGTATTTT; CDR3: CASSQRFVTSGEPFPDTQYF